These 21 T cell receptor beta chains share one sample of origin, sequenced in a study of blood T cell repertoires in COVID-19. Measured with immunoSEQ multiplex PCR; TCRdb has only the in-frame clones, and not every one. The table shows approximately 300,000 clones, with about nine tenths occurring only once. Material: PBMCs or T cells enriched from blood (not recorded which). The receptors shown here come from a man aged 60 to 75 who had recovered from COVID-19.

Concerning this clone itself: Other DNA sequences of this sample code for an identical CDR3. V and J are TRBV6-5 and TRBJ1-1; D perhaps matches TRBD1 (6 bases). V shed 6 bases and J shed 0 bases, with 11 bases lying between them. This CDR3 has 14 amino acids. Germline V lookup: CDR1 MNHEY, CDR2 SVGAGI. The CDR3 sequence is CASRRDNLNTEAFF. The CDR3 region has the DNA TGTGCCAGCAGGAGGGACAACCTGAACACTGAAGCTTTCTTT.

The rearrangement uses TRBV5-1 and TRBJ2-7, with D possibly TRBD1 on 8 matching bases. The V gene lost 5 bases and the J gene lost 3 bases, with 24 bases spanning the gap. Germline V gene data show CDR1 as SGHRS and CDR2 as YFSETQ. The CDR3 loop spans 17 amino acids. Here the CDR3 DNA reads TGCGCCAGCAGTTCCAGGGACTACAGGGGGGTTGACTACGAGCAGTACTTC. Encoded protein: CASSSRDYRGVDYEQYF.

J is TRBJ1-1 and V is TRBV28; D is possibly TRBD1 (5 bases). This CDR3 contains 12 residues. With 2 bases removed from V and 5 bases from J, the gap between germline ends came to 6 bases. CDR1 is MDHEN and CDR2 is SYDVKM in the germline V gene. The CDR3 spells CASSLRTTEAFF. In nucleotides, the CDR3 is TGTGCCAGCAGTTTAAGGACAACTGAAGCTTTCTTT.

The gene calls are TRBV7-2 and TRBJ1-1; D not certain. Germline V gene lookup returns CDR1 SGHTA and CDR2 FQGNSA. Trimming took off 3 bases at V and 4 bases at J, with 15 bases between the two ends. This CDR3 has 15 amino acids. As DNA, the CDR3 is TGTGCCAGCAGCTTGACCGGGATGCGGGTCACTGAAGCTTTCTTT. It specifies CASSLTGMRVTEAFF.

In its sample, this clone was seen a few times. The chain links TRBV7-3 to TRBJ2-1; possibly TRBD2 for D (5 bases). Trimming left V 5 bases short and J 5 bases short, with 16 bases between. Looked up from germline, CDR1 is SGHTA and CDR2 is FQGTGA. The CDR3 has 15 residues. The CDR3 coding sequence is TGTGCCAGCAGCCCCAGTGGGGAGAGGCACAATGAGCAGTTCTTC. Its translation: CASSPSGERHNEQFF.

The V call is TRBV5-1, the J call TRBJ2-1; 7 bases line up with TRBD2. Germline-derived CDR1 and CDR2 are SGHRS and YFSETQ. V trimming: 2 bases; J trimming: 3 bases; junction bases outside the gene matches: 2. This CDR3 has 14 residues. The CDR3 nucleotides are TGCGCCAGCAGCTTAGGGACTATCTACAATGAGCAGTTCTTC. It codes for CASSLGTIYNEQFF.

V gene TRBV19 combines with J gene TRBJ1-2, with 9 nucleotides matching TRBD1. Germline lookup yields CDR1 LNHDA and CDR2 SQIVND (reference sequence). The junction had 4 bases not matched to a gene; V was cut back by 3 bases and J by 2 bases. This CDR3 is built from 15 residues. CDR3 residues: CASSILGQGNYGYTF. DNA for the CDR3: TGTGCCAGTAGTATCCTGGGACAGGGCAACTATGGCTACACCTTC.

The chain carries TRBV20-1 and TRBJ2-2; 10 bases are shared with TRBD2. The CDR3 contains 15 residues. Trimming cost V 3 bases and J 6 bases; bases outside gene matches: 7. The germline CDR1 and CDR2 sequences are DFQATT and SNEGSKA (reference sequence). CDR3 loop: CSASPSGRTAGELFF. As DNA, the CDR3 is TGCAGTGCTAGTCCTAGCGGGAGAACGGCCGGGGAGCTGTTTTTT.

The V call is TRBV9, the J call TRBJ2-1, with D possibly TRBD2 on 6 matching bases. This CDR3 is 13 amino acids long. The V end was cut by 4 bases, the J end by 5 bases, with 10 bases between. CDR1 is SGDLS, CDR2 YYNGEE, per germline. Here the CDR3 reads CASSLGGDNEQFF. CDR3 DNA sequence: TGTGCCAGCAGCCTGGGGGGAGACAATGAGCAGTTCTTC.

This chain connects TRBV7-6 to TRBJ2-7; D may be TRBD1 (6 bases). Germline V gene lookup returns CDR1 SGHVS and CDR2 FNYEAQ. The CDR3 is 15 residues long. Trimming left V 0 bases short and J 4 bases short, with 13 bases between. The CDR3 bases are TGTGCCAGCAGCTTAGCCTGGACAGATCGATACGAGCAGTACTTC. It yields the protein CASSLAWTDRYEQYF.

The genes are TRBV11-2 and TRBJ1-2, with D tentatively TRBD1 (6 bases). The CDR3 is 17 amino acids. Germline assignment: CDR1 SGHAT and CDR2 FQNNGV. V lost 5 bases and J lost 0, with 19 bases in between. DNA of the CDR3: TGTGCCAGCAGCCTCACACGGGGGGGCGTCCCTAACTATGGCTACACCTTC. It yields the protein CASSLTRGGVPNYGYTF.

The chain is built from TRBV10-3 and TRBJ2-7; TRBD1 agrees at 7 bases. The length of the CDR3 is 12 residues. V was pared by 5 bases and J by 3 bases, with 1 base of the junction left unmatched. Germline V CDR1 and CDR2: ENHRY, SYGVKD. The CDR3 DNA reads as TGTGCCATCAGTAACAGGGGCTACGAGCAGTACTTC. Translated: CAISNRGYEQYF.

The chain employs TRBV28 and TRBJ1-5, with TRBD1 as a possible D gene (6 bases). V shed 2 bases and J shed 6 bases, with 11 bases lying between them. Germline values: CDR1 MDHEN, CDR2 SYDVKM. The CDR3 loop spans 14 amino acids. In nucleotides, the CDR3 is TGTGCCAGCAGTTTAATTGGACAGATTCAGCCCCAGCATTTT. This sequence encodes CASSLIGQIQPQHF.

The rearrangement links TRBV11-3 to TRBJ2-1, with 14 bases that match TRBD2. Losses at the gene ends were 0 bases for V and 7 bases for J; bases not matched to a gene: 5. Per the germline V gene, CDR1 is SGHNT and CDR2 is YENEEA. This CDR3 region has 17 residues. CDR3 in amino acids: CASSLDWGLAGVNEQFF. The CDR3, as DNA: TGTGCCAGCAGCTTAGATTGGGGACTAGCGGGAGTTAATGAGCAGTTCTTC.

This clone was observed once. V gene TRBV19 combines with J gene TRBJ1-2; no clear D. This CDR3 region has 12 residues. Trimming took 7 bases from V and 7 from J, leaving 13 bases between them. Germline V gene sequence: CDR1 LNHDA, CDR2 SQIVND (reference sequence). CDR3 in amino acids: CASTIGDTGYTF. CDR3 nucleotides: TGTGCCAGTACCATCGGGGATACTGGCTACACCTTC.

The DNA of the CDR3 is TGCGCCAGCAGCCAAGGAGCCCACGGACAGCAAGAGACCCAGTACTTC. Protein sequence: CASSQGAHGQQETQYF. The chain links TRBV4-3 to TRBJ2-5, with a possible D match to TRBD1 (6 bases). V lost 1 base, J lost 2 bases, and 14 bases lay in between. From germline, CDR1 is LGHNA and CDR2 YSLEER. The CDR3 is made up of 16 amino acids.

This rearrangement joins TRBV10-3 to TRBJ2-7; TRBD2 matches at 9 bases. The germline V gene has CDR1 ENHRY and CDR2 SYGVKD. The V gene end was trimmed by 10 bases and the J gene end by 3 bases; junction bases not matched to a gene: 10. The CDR3 extends over 14 amino acids. CDR3 residues: CATSAGGPLYEQYF. The CDR3, as DNA: TGTGCCACGTCGGCGGGAGGGCCCCTCTACGAGCAGTACTTC.

The chain joins TRBV19 to TRBJ1-1; possible D gene TRBD1, 6 bases. The germline V and J ends were trimmed by 7 bases and 5 bases, with 14 bases remaining between them. This CDR3 comprises 13 residues. CDR1 and CDR2 from the germline V gene are LNHDA and SQIVND (reference sequence). The chain's CDR3 is CASMGHGVTEAFF. DNA for the CDR3: TGTGCCAGTATGGGACACGGGGTAACTGAAGCTTTCTTT. Based on the CDR3 plus reference TRBV19 and TRBJ1-1, the full variable domain is DGGITQSPKYLFRKEGQNVTLSCEQNLNHDAMYWYRQDPGQGLRLIYYSQIVNDFQKGDIAEGYSVSREKKESFPLTVTSAQKNPTAFYLCASMGHGVTEAFFGQGTRLTVV.

The CDR3 here is CASSPGIYEQYF. CDR3 nucleotides: TGTGCCAGCAGCCCCGGGATCTACGAGCAGTACTTC. The chain combines TRBV13 with TRBJ2-7; maybe TRBD2 (5 bases). V was cut by 5 bases and J by 3 bases, with 8 bases left in between. Germline CDR1 is PRHDT and CDR2 is FYEKMQ (reference sequence). CDR3 length equals 12 residues.

This clone has at least ten counts. This chain joins TRBV2 and TRBJ2-3; possible D gene TRBD1, 6 bases. CDR1 is SNHLY, CDR2 FYNNEI, per germline. This CDR3 is 13 amino acids long. V was pared by 7 bases and J by 8 bases, with 16 bases between. In DNA, the CDR3 is TGTGCCAGCACCTTGACCCTAGGGGGTACGCAGTATTTT. It encodes CASTLTLGGTQYF.

The rearrangement links TRBV10-1 to TRBJ2-1; tentatively, D is TRBD1 (5 bases). Germline V gene sequence: CDR1 WNHNN, CDR2 SYGVQD (reference sequence). The V end was cut by 3 bases, the J end by 5 bases, with 11 bases between. The CDR3 is 14 residues long. CDR3 sequence reads: CASSDSGKNNEQFF. The DNA of the CDR3 is TGCGCCAGCAGTGATTCAGGGAAAAACAATGAGCAGTTCTTC.